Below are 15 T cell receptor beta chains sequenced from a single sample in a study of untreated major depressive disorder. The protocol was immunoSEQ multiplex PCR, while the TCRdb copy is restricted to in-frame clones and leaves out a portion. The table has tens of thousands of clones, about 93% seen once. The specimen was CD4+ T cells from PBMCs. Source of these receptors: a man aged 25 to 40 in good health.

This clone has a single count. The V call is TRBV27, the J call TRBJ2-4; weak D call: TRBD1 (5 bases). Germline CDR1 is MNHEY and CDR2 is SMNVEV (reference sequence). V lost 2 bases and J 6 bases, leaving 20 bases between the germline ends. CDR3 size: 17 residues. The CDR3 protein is CASSLKRDGAAINIQYF. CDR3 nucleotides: TGTGCCAGCAGTTTAAAAAGGGATGGGGCAGCGATAAACATTCAGTACTTC.

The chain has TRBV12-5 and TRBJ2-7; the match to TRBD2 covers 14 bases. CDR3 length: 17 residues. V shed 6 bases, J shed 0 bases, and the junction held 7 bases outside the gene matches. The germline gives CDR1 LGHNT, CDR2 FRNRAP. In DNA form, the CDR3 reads TGTGCTAGTGGGGGGGGACTAGCGGGAGAGTTCTCCTACGAGCAGTACTTC. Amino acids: CASGGGLAGEFSYEQYF.

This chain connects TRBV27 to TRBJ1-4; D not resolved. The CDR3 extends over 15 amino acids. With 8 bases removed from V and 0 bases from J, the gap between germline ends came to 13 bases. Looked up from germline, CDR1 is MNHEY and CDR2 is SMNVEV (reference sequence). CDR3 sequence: CASRFSGTTNEKLFF. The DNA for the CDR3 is TGTGCCAGCCGCTTTAGTGGGACAACTAATGAAAAACTGTTTTTT.

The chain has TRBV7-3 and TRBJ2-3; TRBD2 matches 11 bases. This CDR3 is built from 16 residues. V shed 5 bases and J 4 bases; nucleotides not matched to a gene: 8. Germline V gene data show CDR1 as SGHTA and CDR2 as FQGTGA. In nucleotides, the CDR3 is TGTGCCAGCAGCACCACGGGACTAGCGGACCCAGATACGCAGTATTTT. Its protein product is CASSTTGLADPDTQYF.

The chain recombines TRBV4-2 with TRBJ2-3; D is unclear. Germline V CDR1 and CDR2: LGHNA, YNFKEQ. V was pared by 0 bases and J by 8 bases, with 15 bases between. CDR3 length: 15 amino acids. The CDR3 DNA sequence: TGTGCCAGCAGCCAAGACTCGTCCGCCCGAGGTACGCAGTATTTT. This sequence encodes CASSQDSSARGTQYF.

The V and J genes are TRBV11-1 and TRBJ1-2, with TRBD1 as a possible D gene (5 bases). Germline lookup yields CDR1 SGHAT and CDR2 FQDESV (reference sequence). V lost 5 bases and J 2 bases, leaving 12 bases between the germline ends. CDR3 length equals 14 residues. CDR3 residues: CASSIGTENYGYTF. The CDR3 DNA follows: TGTGCCAGCAGCATCGGGACTGAAAACTATGGCTACACCTTC.

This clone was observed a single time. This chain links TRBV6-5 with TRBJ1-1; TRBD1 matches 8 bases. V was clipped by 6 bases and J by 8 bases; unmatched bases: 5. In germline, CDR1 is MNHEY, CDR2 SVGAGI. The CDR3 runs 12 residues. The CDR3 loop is CASRFRDREAFF. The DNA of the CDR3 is TGTGCCAGCAGATTCCGGGACAGGGAAGCTTTCTTT.

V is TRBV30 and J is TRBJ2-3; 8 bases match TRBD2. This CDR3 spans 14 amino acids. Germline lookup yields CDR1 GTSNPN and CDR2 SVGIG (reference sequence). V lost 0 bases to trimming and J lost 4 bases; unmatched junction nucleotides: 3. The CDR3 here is CAWSVGLGADTQYF. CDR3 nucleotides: TGTGCCTGGAGTGTGGGACTAGGCGCAGATACGCAGTATTTT.

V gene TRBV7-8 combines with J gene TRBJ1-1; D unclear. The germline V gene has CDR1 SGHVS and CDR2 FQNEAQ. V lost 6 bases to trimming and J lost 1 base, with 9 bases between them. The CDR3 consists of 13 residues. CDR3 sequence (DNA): TGTGCCAGCAGTGCTGGGAGGAACACTGAAGCTTTCTTT. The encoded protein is CASSAGRNTEAFF.

This chain's CDR3 is CASSLFSSDTEAFF. CDR3 sequence (DNA): TGTGCCAGCAGCTTATTTTCCAGTGACACTGAAGCTTTCTTT. The chain links TRBV7-2 to TRBJ1-1; no firm D call. With 2 bases removed from V and 3 bases from J, the gap between germline ends came to 10 bases. This CDR3 spans 14 amino acids. Germline assignment: CDR1 SGHTA and CDR2 FQGNSA.

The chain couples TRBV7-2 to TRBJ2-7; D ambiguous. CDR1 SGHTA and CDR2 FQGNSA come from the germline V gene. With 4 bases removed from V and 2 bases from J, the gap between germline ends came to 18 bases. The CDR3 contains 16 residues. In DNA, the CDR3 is TGTGCCAGCAGCTCCGGGCCCCCTAGGATAGCCTACGAGCAGTACTTC. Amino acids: CASSSGPPRIAYEQYF.

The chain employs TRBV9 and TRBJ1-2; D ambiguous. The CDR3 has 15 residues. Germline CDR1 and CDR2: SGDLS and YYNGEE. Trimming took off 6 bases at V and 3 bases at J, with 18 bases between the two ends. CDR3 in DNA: TGTGCCAGCAATCTCCCAGAGATCGCCTACTATGGCTACACCTTC. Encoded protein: CASNLPEIAYYGYTF.

This chain's CDR3 is CASRTLGLANEKLFF. CDR3 coding DNA: TGTGCCAGCAGGACTTTAGGGCTAGCTAATGAAAAACTGTTTTTT. The chain is built from TRBV27 and TRBJ1-4; D is undetermined. Germline V CDR1 and CDR2: MNHEY, SMNVEV (reference sequence). Trimming took 6 bases from V and 3 from J, leaving 14 bases between them. The CDR3 runs 15 residues.

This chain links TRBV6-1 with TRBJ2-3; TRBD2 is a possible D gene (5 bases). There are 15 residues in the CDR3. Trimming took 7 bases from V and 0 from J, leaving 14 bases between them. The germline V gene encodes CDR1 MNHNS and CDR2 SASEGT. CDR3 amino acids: CASTVTTTSTDTQYF. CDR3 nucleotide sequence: TGTGCCAGCACCGTGACTACCACTAGCACAGATACGCAGTATTTT.

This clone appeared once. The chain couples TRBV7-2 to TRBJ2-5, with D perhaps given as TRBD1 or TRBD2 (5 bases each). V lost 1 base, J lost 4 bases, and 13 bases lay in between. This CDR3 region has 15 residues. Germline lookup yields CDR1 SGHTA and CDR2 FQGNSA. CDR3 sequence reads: CASSLVGPGGETQYF. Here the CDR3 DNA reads TGTGCCAGCAGCTTAGTGGGACCTGGGGGAGAGACCCAGTACTTC.